The 5 T cell receptor beta chains listed next were all sequenced from one sample in a study of blood T cell repertoires in COVID-19. Profiling relied on immunoSEQ multiplex PCR, and the TCRdb table lists in-frame clones only, not all of them. The sample yields roughly 300,000 clones, about 86% seen once. The sample consisted of PBMCs or T cells enriched from blood (not recorded which). The receptors derive from a woman in her forties with acute COVID-19.

DNA for the CDR3: TGTGCCAGCAGCCCGTCTCGGGTTGGGAGGACCGGGGAGCTGTTTTTT. It codes for CASSPSRVGRTGELFF. The chain combines TRBV7-2 with TRBJ2-2; possibly TRBD2 for D (6 bases). Germline CDR1 SGHTA, CDR2 FQGNSA. Trimming removed 5 bases at V and 5 bases at J, with 18 bases between. This CDR3 spans 16 amino acids.

DNA of the CDR3: TGCGCCAGCAGCCAAGATGAAGGGGGCCGCATGAAACTGTTTTTT. It yields the protein CASSQDEGGRMKLFF. V usage is TRBV4-1 and J usage is TRBJ1-4; the match to TRBD1 covers 7 bases. CDR1 is MGHRA, CDR2 YSYEKL, per germline. Losses at the gene ends were 0 bases for V and 11 bases for J; bases not matched to a gene: 9. The CDR3 is 15 amino acids.

The rearrangement links TRBV28 to TRBJ1-6; TRBD1 agrees at 7 bases. CDR1 is MDHEN and CDR2 is SYDVKM in the germline V gene. With 5 bases clipped from V and 9 bases from J, the junction kept 13 bases outside the gene matches. The length of the CDR3 is 16 residues. CDR3 in DNA: TGTGCCAGCAGTGTATTAGGGGACAGTGAGGTTTCACCCCTCCACTTT. It is translated as CASSVLGDSEVSPLHF.

This chain uses TRBV28 with TRBJ2-5, with D possibly being TRBD1 (6 bases). CDR3 length: 13 residues. CDR1 MDHEN and CDR2 SYDVKM come from the germline V gene. The V end was cut by 6 bases, the J end by 6 bases, with 14 bases between. The CDR3: CASRPQGTKTQYF. The CDR3 DNA follows: TGTGCCAGCAGGCCACAGGGTACGAAGACCCAGTACTTC. Full variable domain (remainder filled in from reference TRBV28 and TRBJ2-5): DVKVTQSSRYLVKRTGEKVFLECVQDMDHENMFWYRQDPGLGLRLIYFSYDVKMKEKGDIPEGYSVSREKKERFSLILESASTNQTSMYLCASRPQGTKTQYFGPGTRLLVL.

The chain recombines TRBV12-5 with TRBJ2-6; a weak D match, TRBD2 (5 bases). The CDR3 spans 19 residues. The germline CDR1 and CDR2 sequences are LGHNT and FRNRAP. With 0 bases removed from V and 0 bases from J, the gap between germline ends came to 15 bases. The CDR3 DNA follows: TGTGCTAGTGGTTTGGTAGGGTACGGGAAACTCTCTGGGGCCAACGTCCTGACTTTC. Translation gives CASGLVGYGKLSGANVLTF. The full variable domain, its missing parts supplied by reference TRBV12-5 and TRBJ2-6, is DARVTQTPRHKVTEMGQEVTMRCQPILGHNTVFWYRQTMMQGLELLAYFRNRAPLDDSGMPKDRFSAEMPDATLATLKIQPSEPRDSAVYFCASGLVGYGKLSGANVLTFGAGSRLTVL.